Here is one T cell receptor beta chain with its context. The antigen this receptor binds is unknown. Sequence at one end of the junction differs from germline and may be a read error. This specimen belongs to a study of tumor-infiltrating lymphocytes in primary liver carcinoma (dated by TCRdb to 2015 to 2018). Study-level background: Surgical resection was performed in China between November 2015 and early 2016 on about 5 patients with histopathologically diagnosed primary liver carcinoma. The tumors of the five patients were staged as T1-T3 N0M0, with maximum diameters ranging from about 4.2 to 11 cm. A total of about 35 specimens from 5 patients, comprising 25 or so tumor regions, 5 adjacent noncancerous liver tissues and 5 peripheral blood samples, were covered by TCRbeta repertoire sequencing. The study combined TCRbeta repertoire sequencing, expression microarrays and whole-exome sequencing across five regions of each liver tumor, with adjacent normal tissue and blood. Of the five patients (three men and two women, aged 30 to 69 years), four had hepatocellular carcinoma and one had combined HCC and intrahepatic cholangiocarcinoma. High reproducibility was observed for the technical replicate repertoires, with mean shared-clone rates approximately 0.9 and correlation coefficients above 0.95. Samples yielded roughly 3.65 to 7.5 million productive TCRbeta reads; read depth did not differ significantly between tissue types. The full study reports these points: The top 250 clones accounted for a significantly greater share of the repertoire in tumors than in blood (p = 0.039). Bulk unsorted samples precluded comparing CD4+ and CD8+ T cell repertoires. Only 4 or 5 patients were included in the study, and the authors note that the findings should be validated in a larger study. Only the TCR beta chain was sequenced, which likely underestimates true repertoire diversity because unpaired alpha chains were not captured. Pairs of tumor regions showed greater repertoire overlap (mean 36%) than tumor-adjacent pairs (roughly 17%) or tumor-blood pairs (around 15%), which is consistent with antigen-driven expansion.

TRIzol reagent was used to extract blood RNA from unsorted whole blood, while the DNeasy Blood & Tissue kit provided the germline DNA. At the time of sampling, the patients had chronic HBV infection and had not received any treatment. Before surgery, about 4 milliliters of peripheral blood were drawn into K2EDTA tubes. From a lookup of the germline V gene, CDR1 and CDR2 are SQVTM and ANQGSEA. Including cysteine and phenylalanine, the CDR3 has 14 amino acids. Just CDR3 DNA is preserved here, 42 bases in frame from base 1. Starting from about 500 ng total RNA, TCRbeta-specific cDNA was produced by reverse transcription with a constant-region primer and ProtoScript II reverse transcriptase. Three nested multiplex PCR rounds, following a slightly modified ARM-PCR procedure, were used to build the TCRbeta libraries. Multiplex TRBV1-TRBV30 forward primers and a Cbeta reverse primer were used in the first two PCR rounds, each of which was run for 9 to 11 cycles. Sample barcodes and Illumina adapters were attached in a final 25-cycle PCR using Deep VentR polymerase. Amplicons of 200-500 bp were gel-purified with a QIAquick gel extraction kit before sequencing. The TCRbeta amplicons were sequenced with 250-bp paired-end reads on an Illumina HiSeq 2500. Per the authors' processing: Trimmomatic v0.33 was used to quality-trim the reads, and FLASH v1.2.11 was used to merge paired reads so that full CDR3 sequences could be recovered. V, D and J germline segments were assigned to the rearranged TCRbeta sequences by MiGEC v1.2.1b. Clonotype statistics and Shannon-Wiener diversity indices were calculated with VDJtools v1.0.0. Except for diversity analysis, only each sample's 250 most abundant clonotypes were used in subsequent analyses to reduce sampling bias. The public reads were quality trimmed at Q25 with fastp and then assembled into clones with MiXCR by TCRdb, keeping productive beta chains. CDR3 protein sequences are deduplicated, and each keeps its most common genes and DNA. These V and J calls rely on TCRdb rather than the paper's analysis. The sample table contains approximately 330,000 distinct CDR3 sequences; only one count was recorded for about two thirds of them. The ten largest clonotypes hold about 6% of the sample.

Sequenced material: peripheral blood. The rearrangement combines TRBV29-1 with TRBJ2-3; the D segment might be TRBD1 or TRBD2, since each matches 7 bases. This receptor was taken from a man in his forties with primary liver carcinoma and hepatitis B virus infection. This receptor has the CDR3 CSVGGQGVTDTQYF. The nucleotides read TGCAGCGTGGGGGGGCAGGGGGTGACAGATACGCAGTACTTT.